This TCR beta chain comes out of a study of T cell repertoires in cytomegalovirus infection. TCRdb redid the calling of the reads with MiXCR, one entry per CDR3 protein. The sample carries about 330,000 distinct CDR3 sequences, just under 35% recorded once. Germline CDR1 SNHLY, CDR2 FYNNEI. V lost 4 bases, J lost 0 bases, and 9 bases lay in between. The CDR3 totals 14 residues. As to this clonotype: Its antigen is currently unknown.

Findings of the study overall: There were HLA-C-restricted CMV-specific TCR beta clonotypes dominating the ex vivo response.

The source material was cultured PBMCs, sampled from culture after CMV antigen stimulation. The sequence was collected from a human donor in good health (CMV status not recorded). Some clones in this sample may be carry-over from other donors' samples. The chain recombines TRBV2 with TRBJ1-1; D gene ambiguous. Here the CDR3 DNA reads TGTGCCAGCAGTGTTTTAGACATGAACACTGAAGCTTTCTTT. Amino acid sequence: CASSVLDMNTEAFF.